This T cell receptor (beta chain) was recorded in a study of T cells in localized non-small cell lung cancer. Overall study findings and caveats: Adjacent uninvolved lung tissue had the highest T cell clonality, exceeding tumor.

CDR3 length: 17 amino acids. Germline loops: CDR1 KGHSH, CDR2 LQKENI. V was cut by 2 bases and J by 5 bases, with 19 bases left in between. Profiled with immunoSEQ multiplex PCR; TCRdb holds only in-frame clones, not every one. The sample comprises 15,000 to 20,000 clones, about 89% of which are singletons, and 27% rests with the top ten. Details on this clone: Antigen specificity is unknown.

The chain has TRBV18 and TRBJ1-5; a weak D match, TRBD1 (5 bases). This sample comprised peripheral blood, obtained before any cancer treatment. This TCR came from an older female donor with stage III squamous cell lung carcinoma. This CDR3 is CASSPSIPQGRDQPQHF. CDR3 coding DNA: TGTGCCAGCTCACCATCCATTCCCCAGGGACGAGATCAGCCCCAGCATTTT.